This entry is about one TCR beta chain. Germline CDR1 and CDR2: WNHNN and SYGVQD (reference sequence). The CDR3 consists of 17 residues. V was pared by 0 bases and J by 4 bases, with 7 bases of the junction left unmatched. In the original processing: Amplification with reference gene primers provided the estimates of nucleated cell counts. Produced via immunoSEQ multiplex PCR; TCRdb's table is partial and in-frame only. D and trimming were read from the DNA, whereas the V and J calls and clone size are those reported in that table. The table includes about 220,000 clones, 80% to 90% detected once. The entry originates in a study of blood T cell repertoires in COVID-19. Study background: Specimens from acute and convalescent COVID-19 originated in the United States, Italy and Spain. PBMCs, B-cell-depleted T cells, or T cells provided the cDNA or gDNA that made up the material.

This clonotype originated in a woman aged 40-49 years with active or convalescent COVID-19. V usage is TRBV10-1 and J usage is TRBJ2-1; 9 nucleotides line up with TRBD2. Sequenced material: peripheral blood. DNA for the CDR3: TGCGCCAGCAGTGAGTCTGCGGTAGCGGGAGCGTACAATGAGCAGTTCTTC. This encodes CASSESAVAGAYNEQFF.